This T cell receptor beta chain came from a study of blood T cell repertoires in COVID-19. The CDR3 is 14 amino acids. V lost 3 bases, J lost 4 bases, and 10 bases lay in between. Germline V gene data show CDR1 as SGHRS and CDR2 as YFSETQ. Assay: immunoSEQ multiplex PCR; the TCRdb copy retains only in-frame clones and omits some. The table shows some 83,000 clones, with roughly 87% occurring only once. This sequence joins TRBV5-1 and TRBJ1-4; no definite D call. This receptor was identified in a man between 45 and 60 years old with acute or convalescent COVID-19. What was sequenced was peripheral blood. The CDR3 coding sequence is TGCGCCAGCAGCTCAGACTCCGGTAATGAAAAACTGTTTTTT. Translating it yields CASSSDSGNEKLFF.